This T cell receptor beta chain was sequenced during a study of T cell repertoires in cytomegalovirus infection. Points from the study as a whole: Summed frequency of public TCR beta families distinguished CMV carriers with the relevant HLA.

This clonotype came up many times. Its antigen remains unknown. The germline gives CDR1 LGHNA, CDR2 YSLEER. This CDR3 is built from 16 residues. The ends were cut back, 0 bases at V and 3 bases at J, with 14 bases in the middle. From the reads, TCRdb called clonotypes with MiXCR, one entry per CDR3 protein. The sample lists 150,000 to 200,000 distinct CDR3 sequences; more than 9% were seen once. The sample taken for sequencing was PBMCs. The sequence was collected from a human donor in good health (CMV status not recorded). Some clones in this sample may be carry-over from other donors' samples. J is TRBJ1-2 and V is TRBV4-3; D might be TRBD1 (6 bases). CDR3 in amino acids: CASSQDPGGIDYGYTF. The CDR3 DNA is TGCGCCAGCAGCCAAGATCCGGGGGGCATTGACTATGGCTACACCTTC.